This T cell receptor beta chain is drawn from a study of cytomegalovirus exposure and HLA in healthy donors. Study-wide results and caveats: One later analysis reportedly identified an Asian-associated ancestry cluster that showed fewer N-insertions than the roughly 700-donor mean. By a later analysis, the bulk of CMV-associated TCR beta chains appeared HLA-restricted. In a later analysis, compared with equally common non-associated chains, HLA-associated beta chains were more expanded.

Germline assignment: CDR1 SGHRS and CDR2 YFSETQ. V was trimmed by 3 bases and J by 0 bases, leaving 10 bases between them. The CDR3 sequence is 14 residues long. Researchers ran the PCR with 60 Vbeta and 13 Jbeta primers. Repertoires were generated with immunoSEQ multiplex PCR, while TCRdb's copy carries only in-frame clones and drops some. The sample has 95,000 to 150,000 clones, roughly three fifths seen once. Worth noting for this clone: What it binds is not known. This CDR3 is also generated by other DNA sequences in the sample.

The sample comprised PBMCs. This chain connects TRBV5-1 to TRBJ2-7; D is perhaps TRBD2 (5 bases). The source is a man between 18 and 29 years old in good health and CMV-seronegative. The DNA for the CDR3 is TGCGCCAGCAGCTCGACGGGAAGCTCCTACGAGCAGTACTTC. Encoded protein: CASSSTGSSYEQYF.